The clone carrying this T cell receptor (beta chain) has a handful of counts. Antigen: not known. Germline V gene sequence: CDR1 MDHEN, CDR2 SYDVKM. V was shortened by 2 bases and J by 4 bases, with 14 bases between the two germline ends. The CDR3 consists of 16 residues. This entry belongs to a study of T cells in Graves' hyperthyroidism and ophthalmopathy. Study context: Peripheral blood was acquired at first diagnosis, ahead of any therapy whatsoever.

RNA transcripts yielded amplified TCR beta CDR3 regions. The HTBI set primed first-round TCR CDR3 RT-PCR. TCRdb ran MiXCR on the multiplex PCR reads and lists one entry per CDR3 protein. The sample holds about 400,000 distinct CDR3 sequences, approximately 13% seen once. Study-level findings and limits: Ophthalmopathy onset followed model prediction by a median roughly 6.5 months.

Sequenced input: blood. The sequence was obtained from a woman between 18 and 30 years old with Graves' hyperthyroidism. The chain has TRBV28 and TRBJ2-2; D may be TRBD1 (5 bases). CDR3 sequence (DNA): TGTGCCAGCAGTTTAACAGACAGAACTGGCACCGGGGAGCTGTTTTTT. Amino acids: CASSLTDRTGTGELFF.